This T cell receptor (beta chain) is from a study of T cell responses to AZD1222 COVID-19 vaccine. In the study overall: Pooling was applied to second doses at about 4 or about 12 weeks. General study results and limits: AZD1222 recipients seropositive at baseline numbered only six or seven. Elevations in Spike-specific TCR breadth and depth followed administration of two AZD1222 doses.

Clones were read by immunoSEQ multiplex PCR, and TCRdb kept only the in-frame ones, dropping some. The top ten hold 2.8% of the sample, which has nearly 100,000 clones, about 88% seen once. This CDR3 spans 14 amino acids. The V gene's germline CDR1 is MNHNS and CDR2 SASEGT. The V end lost 2 bases, the J end lost 3 bases, and 11 bases lay between the germline ends. As to this clone: Its antigen is unidentified.

The sequencing used peripheral blood, collected on day 0 of AZD1222 vaccination. The clonotype was recovered from an adult in good health. The V call is TRBV6-1, the J call TRBJ2-7; D is ambiguous. CDR3 sequence: CASSESHSFYEQYF. CDR3 DNA sequence: TGTGCCAGCAGTGAATCGCACAGTTTCTACGAGCAGTACTTC.